This T cell receptor beta chain emerged from a study of cytomegalovirus exposure and HLA in healthy donors. Concerning this clone itself: What it binds is unknown. Other DNA sequences in the sample encode the same CDR3.

Researchers ran the PCR with 60 Vbeta and 13 Jbeta primers. Profiled with immunoSEQ multiplex PCR; TCRdb holds only in-frame clones, not every one. The sample has about 160,000 clones, 55% to 70% seen once. The germline V and J ends were trimmed by 5 bases and 2 bases, with 12 bases remaining between them. CDR1 and CDR2 (germline): SGHTA, FQGTGA. The CDR3 extends over 14 amino acids. Study outcomes and limitations: Information on immune exposure was restricted to one variable (CMV serostatus).

The V and J genes are TRBV7-3 and TRBJ2-5; D perhaps matches TRBD1 (6 bases). This clonotype originated in an older woman in good health and CMV-seropositive. The sample comprised PBMCs. The CDR3 coding sequence is TGTGCCAGCAGCCCGACAGGTCTGCAAGAGACCCAGTACTTC. As protein: CASSPTGLQETQYF.